The clone carrying this TCR beta chain was seen more than once but under ten times. V lost 7 bases to trimming and J lost 3 bases; unmatched junction nucleotides: 9. The germline V gene encodes CDR1 MNHNS and CDR2 SASEGT. The CDR3 loop spans 15 amino acids. The data stem from a study of response to subunit inactivated influenza vaccine. Each CDR3 protein gets one entry after TCRdb re-called the RT-PCR reads with MiXCR. Seen here are about 240,000 distinct CDR3 sequences, 12% observed once, and the top ten hold over 6.5%. The input for sequencing was non-naive T cells sorted from PBMCs, taken around 14 days before vaccination. The receptor was derived from a man aged 50 to 60 who received an inactivated influenza vaccine. The chain is built from TRBV6-1 and TRBJ2-7, with 10 bases that match TRBD2. CDR3 nucleotide sequence: TGTGCCAGCAAACTTATAGCGGGGGGCTACTACGAGCAGTACTTC. This codes for CASKLIAGGYYEQYF.